The subject of this entry is one TCR beta chain. Its antigen remains unidentified. These data come from a study of brain T cells in children with intractable seizures. Findings and limits, study-wide: Top 50 brain clonotypes included both public and private clones.

Only in-frame clones appear in the TCRdb table, and some are missing; sequencing was by immunoSEQ multiplex PCR. The sample lists fewer than 2,000 clones, roughly 80% occurring once. The CDR3 contains 14 residues. CDR1 is SNHLY, CDR2 FYNNEI, per germline. V shed 1 base and J shed 4 bases, with 8 bases lying between them. Only cases whose brain tissue showed the highest T cell transcript signatures were sequenced. The V gene is TRBV2, the J gene TRBJ1-5; weak D call: TRBD1 (5 bases). Sequenced material: resected brain tissue, taken at surgery. This receptor was taken from a boy aged 10-17 years with focal cortical dysplasia and intractable seizures. In DNA, the CDR3 is TGTGCCAGCAGTGAAGAAAAGGGGAATCAGCCCCAGCATTTT. Protein product: CASSEEKGNQPQHF.